This TCR beta chain was identified in a study of blood T cells in healthy people across ages. Study-level findings and limits: Roughly linear age-related decline in beta diversity appeared, significant by age 40. TCR beta diversity correlated strongly with naive T cell percentage.

The use of a sample-barcoded 5' primer and a J-beta primer mix characterized a second PCR of roughly 6 to 12 cycles. A template-switch adaptor containing 12 random nucleotides labeled each cDNA molecule. TCRdb re-derived calls from the 5' RACE reads in MiXCR, one entry per CDR3 protein. The sample records hundreds of thousands of distinct CDR3 sequences, around 49% being singletons. This clonotype appeared a few times. Its specificity is not known. CDR3 length equals 12 residues. Looked up from germline, CDR1 is SQVTM and CDR2 is ANQGSEA. V was pared by 3 bases and J by 4 bases, with 9 bases between. This clonotype originated in a woman aged 60-70 years in good health. The gene calls are TRBV29-1 and TRBJ2-5, with D hard to call. The sequencing sample was made of blood. CDR3 loop: CSVDKGPETQYF. CDR3 nucleotides: TGCAGCGTTGATAAGGGCCCAGAGACCCAGTACTTC.